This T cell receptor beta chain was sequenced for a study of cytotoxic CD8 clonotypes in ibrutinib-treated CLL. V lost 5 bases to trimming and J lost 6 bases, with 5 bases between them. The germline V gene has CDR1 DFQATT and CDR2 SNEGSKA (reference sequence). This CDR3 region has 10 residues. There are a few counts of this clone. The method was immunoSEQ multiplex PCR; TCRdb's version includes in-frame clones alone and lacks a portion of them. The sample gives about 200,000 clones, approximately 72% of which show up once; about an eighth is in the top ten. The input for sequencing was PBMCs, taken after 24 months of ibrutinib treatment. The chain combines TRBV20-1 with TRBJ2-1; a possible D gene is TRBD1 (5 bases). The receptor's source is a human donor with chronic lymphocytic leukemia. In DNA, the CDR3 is TGCAGTGCTCAGGGCAATGAGCAGTTCTTC. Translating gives CSAQGNEQFF.